This T cell receptor beta chain was captured in a study of chemoradiotherapy in HPV16-positive cancers. General study results and limits: Candidate HPV-specific clones and E7-related TCR motifs grew in tumor during treatment. Only a couple of HPV16-positive patients supplied the functional HPV-specificity definition.

This CDR3 is 18 amino acids long. Libraries were prepared by immunoSEQ multiplex PCR; TCRdb keeps only in-frame clonotypes and omits some of them. The table includes around 11,000 clones, less than 80% detected once. With regard to this clone: Its antigen is currently unknown.

V gene TRBV21-1 combines with J gene TRBJ2-6; the D segment call TRBD1 is taken from the table without a DNA check. TRBV21-1 is flagged as a pseudogene. The biological material was taken from a patient who underwent chemoradiotherapy. The sequence was collected from a human donor with HPV-associated anogenital cancer. DNA of the CDR3: TGTGCCAGCAGCACAATCGACAGAGTTCACTCTGGGGCCAACGTCCTGACTTTC. It codes for CASSTIDRVHSGANVLTF.